This passage covers 28 T cell receptor beta chains from one sample sequenced in a study of T cell repertoires in cytomegalovirus infection. One entry per CDR3 protein, called by TCRdb with MiXCR from the reads. The profile covers approximately 250,000 distinct CDR3 sequences, with 6% to 8% appearing a single time and 6.5% taken by the ten largest. Sequencing was carried out using PBMCs. Source of these receptors: a human donor in good health (CMV status not recorded). Some clones in this sample may be carry-over from other donors' samples.

This clonotype was seen at least ten times. The V gene is TRBV4-2, the J gene TRBJ2-1; D is unresolved. CDR3 size: 14 residues. Trimming left V 1 base short and J 4 bases short, with 8 bases between. Per germline, CDR1 LGHNA and CDR2 YNFKEQ. For the CDR3, the DNA is TGTGCCAGCAGCCAAGGGCCAGCGTACAATGAGCAGTTCTTC. Its translation: CASSQGPAYNEQFF.

This clonotype was seen many times. The V call is TRBV24-1, the J call TRBJ2-3; TRBD2 matches at 10 bases. This CDR3 is 18 amino acids long. Germline loops: CDR1 KGHDR, CDR2 SFDVKD. V lost 9 bases, J lost 1 base, and 15 bases stayed unmatched. The DNA of the CDR3 is TGTGCCACCGGAGATAGCGGGGGGCGAGGTGTGGGCACAGATACGCAGTATTTT. Its protein product is CATGDSGGRGVGTDTQYF.

This clonotype was observed at least ten times. J is TRBJ2-2 and V is TRBV18, with D possibly matching TRBD1 (5 bases). Germline CDR1 is KGHSH and CDR2 is LQKENI. The ends were cut back, 6 bases at V and 0 bases at J, with 14 bases in the middle. The CDR3 loop spans 16 amino acids. This CDR3 reads CASSPQGLANTGELFF. The CDR3 DNA reads TGTGCCAGCTCTCCGCAGGGCCTCGCGAACACCGGGGAGCTGTTTTTT.

This clonotype came up many times. The chain uses TRBV5-5 and TRBJ2-7; D ambiguous. The CDR3 totals 16 residues. Germline-derived CDR1 and CDR2 are SGHKS and YYEKEE (reference sequence). The germline V and J ends were trimmed by 1 base and 7 bases, with 21 bases remaining between them. The CDR3 DNA reads TGTGCCAGCAGCTTGCTGGGTCGGGCTTACGGTGAGGAGCAGTACTTC. This translates into CASSLLGRAYGEEQYF.

This clonotype has ten or more counts. As DNA, the CDR3 is TGTGCCAGCAGTTTATCCGGACAGATTGGGAGCAATCAGCCCCAGCATTTT. Protein sequence: CASSLSGQIGSNQPQHF. This sequence joins TRBV28 and TRBJ1-5, with a possible D match to TRBD1 (6 bases). This CDR3 is 17 amino acids long. V shed 1 base and J shed 1 base, with 14 bases lying between them. CDR1 MDHEN and CDR2 SYDVKM come from the germline V gene.

The V call is TRBV6-2 or TRBV6-3, the J call TRBJ2-7; a weak D match, TRBD2 (6 bases). Germline V gives CDR1 MNHEY, CDR2 SVGEGT. This CDR3 has 13 residues. V was shortened by 5 bases and J by 6 bases, with 14 bases between the two germline ends. CDR3 in amino acids: CASSRLELGEQYF. The CDR3 region has the DNA TGTGCCAGCAGTCGACTAGAATTGGGCGAGCAGTACTTC.

This clonotype has a count of ten or more. The V gene is TRBV7-8, the J gene TRBJ2-2; the D is unclear. Trimming shortened V by 5 bases and J by 2 bases, and 15 bases separated the two germline ends. Germline V lookup: CDR1 SGHVS, CDR2 FQNEAQ. CDR3 length equals 16 residues. The CDR3 region is CASSLGGNRNTGELFF. The DNA of the CDR3 is TGTGCCAGCAGCCTAGGCGGCAATCGAAACACCGGGGAGCTGTTTTTT. The whole variable domain, filled in from reference TRBV7-8 and TRBJ2-2, reads GAGVSQSPRYKVAKRGQDVALRCDPISGHVSLFWYQQALGQGPEFLTYFQNEAQLDKSGLPSDRFFAERPEGSVSTLKIQRTQQEDSAVYLCASSLGGNRNTGELFFGEGSRLTVL.

Many counts were recorded for this clonotype. The chain has TRBV7-2 and TRBJ1-4; TRBD1 might be the D (5 bases). CDR3 length: 14 residues. In germline, CDR1 is SGHTA, CDR2 FQGNSA. V lost 4 bases, J lost 4 bases, and 10 bases lay in between. Written as DNA, the CDR3 is TGTGCCAGCAGCTCGGGACGGATTAATGAAAAACTGTTTTTT. Its protein product is CASSSGRINEKLFF.

This clonotype was observed many times. V is TRBV7-2 and J is TRBJ1-2, with D possibly being TRBD1 (6 bases). From germline, CDR1 is SGHTA and CDR2 FQGNSA. The CDR3 is 15 amino acids. The germline V and J ends were trimmed by 2 bases and 6 bases, with 16 bases remaining between them. This CDR3 is CASSLTPRGANGYTF. The CDR3 bases are TGTGCCAGCAGCTTAACCCCCAGGGGCGCGAATGGCTACACCTTC.

This clonotype has a count of ten or more. This chain connects TRBV10-3 to TRBJ2-3, with TRBD2 matching 8 bases. CDR3 length: 16 amino acids. V shed 10 bases, J shed 0 bases, and the junction held 12 bases outside the gene matches. CDR1 and CDR2 from the germline V gene are ENHRY and SYGVKD. CDR3 in amino acids: CASRSGDSSSTDTQYF. CDR3 DNA sequence: TGTGCCAGCCGTAGCGGGGATTCTTCTAGCACAGATACGCAGTATTTT.

This clonotype was recorded many times. The V call is TRBV20-1, the J call TRBJ2-5, with no clear D. The germline V gene has CDR1 DFQATT and CDR2 SNEGSKA (reference sequence). Trimming removed 0 bases from V and 9 bases from J, with 17 bases in between. The CDR3 is 14 residues long. The CDR3 is CSARDPNAVGSQYF. DNA of the CDR3: TGCAGTGCTAGAGATCCTAACGCGGTGGGGTCCCAGTACTTC.

The V gene is TRBV7-8, the J gene TRBJ2-1; D is uncertain. Trimming took 5 bases from V and 4 from J, leaving 12 bases between them. The germline CDR1 and CDR2 sequences are SGHVS and FQNEAQ. The CDR3 has 14 residues. CDR3 bases: TGTGCCAGCAGCCTTGAGGACCAGTACAATGAGCAGTTCTTC. Translation gives CASSLEDQYNEQFF.

This clonotype was seen many times. The chain carries TRBV6-1 and TRBJ2-6; D is undetermined. The CDR3 totals 13 residues. CDR1 and CDR2 from the germline V gene are MNHNS and SASEGT. The ends were cut back, 6 bases at V and 2 bases at J, with 5 bases in the middle. CDR3 DNA: TGTGCCAGCAGCGGACCTGGGGCCAACGTCCTGACTTTC. Amino acid sequence: CASSGPGANVLTF.

This rearrangement joins TRBV24-1 to TRBJ2-5; D uncertain. The CDR3 is 12 residues long. Between the trimmed V and J ends, which lost 4 bases and 7 bases, there was a span of 9 bases. Germline V CDR1 and CDR2: KGHDR, SFDVKD. The CDR3 here is CATSEARGTQYF. CDR3 nucleotide sequence: TGTGCCACCAGTGAGGCTCGCGGGACCCAGTACTTC.

This clonotype was recorded only once. The V gene is TRBV7-2, the J gene TRBJ1-1; D gene unclear. Between the trimmed V and J ends, which lost 7 bases and 1 base, there was a span of 13 bases. Germline lookup yields CDR1 SGHTA and CDR2 FQGNSA. The CDR3 is 14 residues long. The CDR3 DNA is TGTGCCAGCAAGGTTCGCGCGGCGAACACTGAAGCTTTCTTT. Translation: CASKVRAANTEAFF.

In this sample, this clonotype turned up many times. Mismatch with germline at one junction end may stem from a read error. The chain joins TRBV7-9 to TRBJ1-1, with D unclear. The CDR3 loop spans 12 amino acids. Per the germline V gene, CDR1 is SEHNR and CDR2 is FQNEAQ (reference sequence). The CDR3 loop is CAGSWGNTEAFF. The DNA for the CDR3 is TGTGCCGGCAGCTGGGGGAACACTGAAGCTTTCTTT. Using reference TRBV7-9 and TRBJ1-1 for the parts outside the CDR3, the full variable domain is DTGVSQNPRHKITKRGQNVTFRCDPISEHNRLYWYRQTLGQGPEFLTYFQNEAQLEKSRLLSDRFSAERPKGSFSTLEIQRTEQGDSAMYLCAGSWGNTEAFFGQGTRLTVV.

V and J are TRBV4-1 and TRBJ2-2; no firm D call. The germline V and J ends were trimmed by 3 bases and 2 bases, with 13 bases remaining between them. Looked up from germline, CDR1 is MGHRA and CDR2 is YSYEKL. This CDR3 is built from 16 residues. CDR3 loop: CASSHRDDPNTGELFF. CDR3 DNA: TGCGCCAGCAGCCACCGCGACGACCCAAACACCGGGGAGCTGTTTTTT.

This clonotype was detected only once. Mismatch with germline at one junction end may stem from a read error. The chain carries TRBV11-1 and TRBJ1-1, with 7 bases aligning to TRBD1. This CDR3 comprises 15 residues. The germline gives CDR1 SGHAT, CDR2 FQDESV (reference sequence). CDR3 coding DNA: TGTGCCAGCAGCTCAAAACAGGGGTATGGCACTGAAGCGTTATTT. As protein: CASSSKQGYGTEALF.

This clonotype occurred many times. V gene TRBV29-1 combines with J gene TRBJ1-1, with D perhaps TRBD1 (5 bases). Between the trimmed V and J ends, which lost 4 bases and 0 bases, there was a span of 15 bases. Germline assignment: CDR1 SQVTM and CDR2 ANQGSEA. This CDR3 spans 15 amino acids. CDR3 nucleotides: TGCAGCGTTGGTGCAGGTTGGGGGATGAACACTGAAGCTTTCTTT. Translation gives CSVGAGWGMNTEAFF. The full variable domain, completed using reference TRBV29-1 and TRBJ1-1, is SAVISQKPSRDICQRGTSLTIQCQVDSQVTMMFWYRQQPGQSLTLIATANQGSEATYESGFVIDKFPISRPNLTFSTLTVSNMSPEDSSIYLCSVGAGWGMNTEAFFGQGTRLTVV.

In this sample, this clonotype turned up many times. The chain joins TRBV28 to TRBJ1-5, with D unresolved. This CDR3 has 12 residues. V gave up 1 base and J gave up 5 bases, with 3 bases separating them. CDR1 and CDR2 (germline): MDHEN, SYDVKM. CDR3 region: CASSLSDQPQHF. For the CDR3, the DNA is TGTGCCAGCAGTTTATCTGATCAGCCCCAGCATTTT. Based on the CDR3 plus reference TRBV28 and TRBJ1-5, the full variable domain is DVKVTQSSRYLVKRTGEKVFLECVQDMDHENMFWYRQDPGLGLRLIYFSYDVKMKEKGDIPEGYSVSREKKERFSLILESASTNQTSMYLCASSLSDQPQHFGDGTRLSIL.

At least ten counts were recorded for this clonotype. The chain couples TRBV7-2 to TRBJ2-7, with D unclear. Trimming stripped 4 bases from V and 3 bases from J, with 13 bases between. The CDR3 consists of 14 residues. The germline gives CDR1 SGHTA, CDR2 FQGNSA. CDR3 DNA sequence: TGTGCCAGCAGCTACCTCAAGGGCGACTACGAGCAGTACTTC. This sequence encodes CASSYLKGDYEQYF.

This clonotype was picked up many times. The chain recombines TRBV5-1 with TRBJ1-2; no reliable D call. This CDR3 spans 12 amino acids. The V end lost 5 bases, the J end lost 3 bases, and 8 bases lay between the germline ends. CDR1 and CDR2 (germline): SGHRS, YFSETQ. The CDR3 bases are TGCGCCAGCAGGGCGACGGACTATGGCTACACCTTC. Translating gives CASRATDYGYTF.

This clonotype was seen ten or more times. The chain carries TRBV7-2 and TRBJ1-1, with D perhaps TRBD1 (5 bases). The V and J ends lost 3 bases and 3 bases respectively, with 8 bases between them. The germline V gene has CDR1 SGHTA and CDR2 FQGNSA. The CDR3 loop spans 13 amino acids. The CDR3 DNA reads TGTGCCAGCAGCTTTTTCAGGGACACTGAAGCTTTCTTT. This codes for CASSFFRDTEAFF.

This clonotype was observed at least ten times. The gene calls are TRBV5-1 and TRBJ2-2; possible D gene TRBD2, 6 bases. CDR1 and CDR2 from the germline V gene are SGHRS and YFSETQ. V was pared by 5 bases and J by 2 bases, with 10 bases between. This CDR3 has 14 residues. DNA of the CDR3: TGCGCCAGCAGGGCAGGGACTAACACCGGGGAGCTGTTTTTT. Encoded protein: CASRAGTNTGELFF. Full variable domain (rest looked up from reference TRBV5-1 and TRBJ2-2): KAGVTQTPRYLIKTRGQQVTLSCSPISGHRSVSWYQQTPGQGLQFLFEYFSETQRNKGNFPGRFSGRQFSNSRSEMNVSTLELGDSALYLCASRAGTNTGELFFGEGSRLTVL.

This clonotype was detected ten times or more. CDR3 sequence reads: CASSLSGKNEKLFF. The CDR3 DNA reads as TGCGCCAGCAGCTTGAGTGGAAAGAATGAAAAACTGTTTTTT. The chain has TRBV5-1 and TRBJ1-4; D remains unclear. V gave up 1 base and J gave up 5 bases, with 9 bases separating them. CDR3 size: 14 residues. CDR1 and CDR2 (germline): SGHRS, YFSETQ.

J is TRBJ1-1 and V is TRBV19; 7 nucleotides align to TRBD1. This CDR3 is 15 amino acids long. Germline V gives CDR1 LNHDA, CDR2 SQIVND (reference sequence). V shed 1 base and J 3 bases; nucleotides not matched to a gene: 5. This chain's CDR3 is CASSIGDSAYTEAFF. The DNA of the CDR3 is TGTGCCAGTAGTATAGGGGACAGCGCCTACACTGAAGCTTTCTTT.

The chain links TRBV15 to TRBJ2-7; the match to TRBD2 covers 7 bases. CDR1 and CDR2 from the germline V gene are LNHNV and YYDKDF (reference sequence). This CDR3 has 14 residues. The ends lost 5 bases at V and 9 bases at J; junction bases unmatched: 13. CDR3 in amino acids: CATSGGGSSKGQYF. As DNA, the CDR3 is TGTGCCACCAGCGGGGGGGGGTCCTCTAAAGGGCAGTACTTC.

This clonotype was picked up many times. The chain has TRBV19 and TRBJ1-1, with D uncertain. The germline gives CDR1 LNHDA, CDR2 SQIVND (reference sequence). The CDR3 length is 17 residues. Trimming removed 6 bases from V and 0 bases from J, with 20 bases in between. CDR3 in DNA: TGTGCCAGTAGCCCCGCTACATCCGGTATTATGAACACTGAAGCTTTCTTT. Its protein is CASSPATSGIMNTEAFF.